The present entry profiles one T cell receptor (beta chain) with its context. Its antigen is undetermined. This sample stems from a study of cytomegalovirus exposure and HLA in healthy donors. Study-level results: Three chains tied to CMV proved CMV antigen-specific in vitro. The Asian-associated ancestry cluster reportedly had fewer N-insertions than the roughly 670-donor mean in a later analysis. In a later analysis, HLA-associated TCR beta chains were more clonally expanded than equally common others. V- and J-gene trimming in TCR beta was tied to a missense DCLRE1C variant by an analysis performed later.

Researchers ran the PCR with 60 Vbeta and 13 Jbeta primers. TCRdb keeps only in-frame clones here, not all; method: immunoSEQ multiplex PCR. The table includes 100,000 to 150,000 clones, about 80% detected once. Trimming removed 1 base from V and 4 bases from J; junction bases left unmatched: 8. CDR3 length: 16 residues. In germline, CDR1 is SEHNR, CDR2 FQNEAQ (reference sequence). Sequencing used PBMCs. V and J are TRBV7-9 and TRBJ1-2, with 8 nucleotides matching TRBD1. The TCR comes from a woman between 45 and 60 years old in good health and CMV-seropositive. CDR3 residues: CASSLVRQGASYGYTF. In nucleotides, the CDR3 is TGTGCCAGCAGCTTAGTCCGGCAGGGGGCTAGCTATGGCTACACCTTC.